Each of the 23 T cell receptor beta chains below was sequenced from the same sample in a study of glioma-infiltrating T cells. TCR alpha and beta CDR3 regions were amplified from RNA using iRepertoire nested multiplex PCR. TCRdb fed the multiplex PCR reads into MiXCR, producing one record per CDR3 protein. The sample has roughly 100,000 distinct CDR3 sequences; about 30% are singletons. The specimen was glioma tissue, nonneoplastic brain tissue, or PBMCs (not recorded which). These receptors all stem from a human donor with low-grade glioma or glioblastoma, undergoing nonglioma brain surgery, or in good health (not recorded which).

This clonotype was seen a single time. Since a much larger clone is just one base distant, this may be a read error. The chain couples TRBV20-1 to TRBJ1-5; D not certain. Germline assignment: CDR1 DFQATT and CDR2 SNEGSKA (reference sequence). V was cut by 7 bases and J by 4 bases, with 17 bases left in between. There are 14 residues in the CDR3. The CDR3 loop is CSVEKAPVNQPQHF. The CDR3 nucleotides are TGCAGTGTCGAGAAGGCACCCGTGAATCAGCCCCAGCATTTT.

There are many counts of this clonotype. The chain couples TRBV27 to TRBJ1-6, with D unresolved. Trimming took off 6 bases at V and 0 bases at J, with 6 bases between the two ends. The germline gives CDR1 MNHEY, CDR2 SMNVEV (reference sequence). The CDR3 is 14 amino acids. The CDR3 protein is CASRASSYNSPLHF. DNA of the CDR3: TGTGCCAGCAGAGCCTCCTCCTATAATTCACCCCTCCACTTT.

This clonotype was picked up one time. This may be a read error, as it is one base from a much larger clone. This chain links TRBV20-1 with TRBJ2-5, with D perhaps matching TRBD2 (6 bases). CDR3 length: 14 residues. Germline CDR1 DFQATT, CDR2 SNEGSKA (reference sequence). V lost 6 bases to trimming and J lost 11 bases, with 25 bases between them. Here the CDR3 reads CSAELAQERNEQYF. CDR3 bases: TGCAGTGCGGAACTAGCTCAAGAGAGGAATGAGCAGTACTTC.

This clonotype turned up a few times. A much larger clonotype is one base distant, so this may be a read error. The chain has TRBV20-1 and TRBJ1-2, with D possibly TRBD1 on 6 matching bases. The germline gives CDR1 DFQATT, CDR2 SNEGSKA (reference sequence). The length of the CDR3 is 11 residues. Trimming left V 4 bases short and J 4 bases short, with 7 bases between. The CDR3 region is CSATDSYGYTF. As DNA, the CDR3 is TGCAGTGCTACGGACAGCTATGGCTACACCTTC.

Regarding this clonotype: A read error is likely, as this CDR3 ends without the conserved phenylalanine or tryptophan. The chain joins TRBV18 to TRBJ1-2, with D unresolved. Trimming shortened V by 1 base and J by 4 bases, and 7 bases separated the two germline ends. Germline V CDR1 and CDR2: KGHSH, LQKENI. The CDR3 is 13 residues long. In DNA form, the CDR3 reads TGTGCCAGCTCACCACGGGCAGCCTATGGCTACACCTCC. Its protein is CASSPRAAYGYTS.

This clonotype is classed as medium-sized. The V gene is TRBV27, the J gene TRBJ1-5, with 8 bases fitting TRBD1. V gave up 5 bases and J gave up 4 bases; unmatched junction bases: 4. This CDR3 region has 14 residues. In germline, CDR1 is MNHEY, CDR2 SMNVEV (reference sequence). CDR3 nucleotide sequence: TGTGCCAGCAGTCCCCGGGACAGGAATCAGCCCCAGCATTTT. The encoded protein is CASSPRDRNQPQHF.

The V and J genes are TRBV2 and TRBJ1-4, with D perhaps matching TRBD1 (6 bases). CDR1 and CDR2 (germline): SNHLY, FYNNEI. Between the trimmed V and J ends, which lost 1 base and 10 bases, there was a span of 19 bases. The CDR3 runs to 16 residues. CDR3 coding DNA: TGTGCCAGCAGTGAAGGAGGGGGGCAGGGTGCCGGAAAACTGTTTTTT. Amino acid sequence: CASSEGGGQGAGKLFF.

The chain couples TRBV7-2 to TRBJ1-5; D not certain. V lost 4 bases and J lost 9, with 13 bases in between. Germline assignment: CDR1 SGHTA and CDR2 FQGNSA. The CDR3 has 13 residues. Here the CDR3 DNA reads TGTGCCAGCAGCTGGAAAGCAGAATCGCCCCAGCATTTT. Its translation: CASSWKAESPQHF.

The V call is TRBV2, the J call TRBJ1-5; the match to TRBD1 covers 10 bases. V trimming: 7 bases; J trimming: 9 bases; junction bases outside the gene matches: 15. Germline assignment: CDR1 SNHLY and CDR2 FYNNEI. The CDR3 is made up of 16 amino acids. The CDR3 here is CASMTGTGDGNRPQHF. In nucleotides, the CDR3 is TGTGCCAGCATGACCGGGACAGGGGACGGGAATAGGCCCCAGCATTTT. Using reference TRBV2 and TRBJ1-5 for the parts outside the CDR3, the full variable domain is EPEVTQTPSHQVTQMGQEVILRCVPISNHLYFYWYRQILGQKVEFLVSFYNNEISEKSEIFDDQFSVERPDGSNFTLKIRSTKLEDSAMYFCASMTGTGDGNRPQHFGDGTRLSIL.

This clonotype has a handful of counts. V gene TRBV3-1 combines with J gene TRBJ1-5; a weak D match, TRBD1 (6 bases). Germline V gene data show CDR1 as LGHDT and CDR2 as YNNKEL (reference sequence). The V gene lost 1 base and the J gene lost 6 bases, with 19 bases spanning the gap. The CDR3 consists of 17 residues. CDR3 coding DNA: TGTGCCAGCAGCCAAGTCAAGACAGGATATAGAGGTCAGCCCCAGCATTTT. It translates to CASSQVKTGYRGQPQHF. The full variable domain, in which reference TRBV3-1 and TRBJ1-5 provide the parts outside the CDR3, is DTAVSQTPKYLVTQMGNDKSIKCEQNLGHDTMYWYKQDSKKFLKIMFSYNNKELIINETVPNRFSPKSPDKAHLNLHINSLELGDSAVYFCASSQVKTGYRGQPQHFGDGTRLSIL.

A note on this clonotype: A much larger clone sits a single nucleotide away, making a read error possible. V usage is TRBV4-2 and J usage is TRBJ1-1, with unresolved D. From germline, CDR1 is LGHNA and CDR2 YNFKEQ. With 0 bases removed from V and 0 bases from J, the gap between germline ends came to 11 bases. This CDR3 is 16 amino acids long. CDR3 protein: CASSQEAQPLNTEAFF. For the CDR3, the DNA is TGTGCCAGCAGCCAAGAGGCCCAGCCGCTGAACACTGAAGCTTTCTTT.

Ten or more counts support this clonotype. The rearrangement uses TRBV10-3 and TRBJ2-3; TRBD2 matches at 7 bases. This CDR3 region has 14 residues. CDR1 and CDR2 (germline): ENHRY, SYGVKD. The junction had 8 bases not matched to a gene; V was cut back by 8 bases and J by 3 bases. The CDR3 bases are TGTGCCATCCGGGGGGATTCGTTGACAGATACGCAGTATTTT. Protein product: CAIRGDSLTDTQYF.

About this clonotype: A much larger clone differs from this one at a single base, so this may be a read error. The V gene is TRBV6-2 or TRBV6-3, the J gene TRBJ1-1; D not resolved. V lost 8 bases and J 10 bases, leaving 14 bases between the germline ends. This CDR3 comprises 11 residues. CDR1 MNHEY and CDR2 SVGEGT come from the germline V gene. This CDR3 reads CASGVDPSAFF. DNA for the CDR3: TGTGCCAGCGGTGTGGACCCCTCAGCTTTCTTT.

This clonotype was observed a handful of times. Here the CDR3 reads CASSQDRSETQYF. CDR3 bases: TGTGCCAGCAGCCAAGATAGATCAGAGACCCAGTACTTC. This chain joins TRBV3-1 and TRBJ2-5, with D unclear. Germline V lookup: CDR1 LGHDT, CDR2 YNNKEL (reference sequence). The CDR3 has 13 residues. The ends were cut back, 0 bases at V and 4 bases at J, with 6 bases in the middle.

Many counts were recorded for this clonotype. CDR3 residues: CASRGTSTHEQYF. In nucleotides, the CDR3 is TGTGCCAGCAGGGGGACTAGTACCCACGAGCAGTACTTC. This chain uses TRBV6-1 with TRBJ2-7; 8 bases fit TRBD2. The germline gives CDR1 MNHNS, CDR2 SASEGT. The CDR3 spans 13 residues. Trimming at V came to 6 bases and at J to 5 bases, leaving 6 bases not matched to a gene.

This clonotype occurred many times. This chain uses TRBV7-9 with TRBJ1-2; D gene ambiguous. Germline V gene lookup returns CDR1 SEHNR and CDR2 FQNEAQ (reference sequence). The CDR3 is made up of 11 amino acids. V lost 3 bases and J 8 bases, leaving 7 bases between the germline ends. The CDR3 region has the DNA TGTGCCAGCAGCTTCGTTGGAGGCTACACCTTC. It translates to CASSFVGGYTF.

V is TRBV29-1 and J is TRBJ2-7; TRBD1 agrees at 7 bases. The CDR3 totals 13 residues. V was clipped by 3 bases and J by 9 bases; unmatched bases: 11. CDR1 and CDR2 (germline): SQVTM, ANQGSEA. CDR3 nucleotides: TGCAGCGTTGAGTCCCAGGGGTCAGGGGGGCAGTACTTC. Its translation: CSVESQGSGGQYF.

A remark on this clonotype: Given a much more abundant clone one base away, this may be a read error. CDR3 nucleotide sequence: TGCAGTGCTAGAACCCCAAGGGGGGCAGGCAATCAGTCCCAGCATTTT. Translated: CSARTPRGAGNQSQHF. This rearrangement joins TRBV20-1 to TRBJ1-5, with TRBD1 as a possible D gene (6 bases). The germline V gene encodes CDR1 DFQATT and CDR2 SNEGSKA (reference sequence). This CDR3 spans 16 amino acids.

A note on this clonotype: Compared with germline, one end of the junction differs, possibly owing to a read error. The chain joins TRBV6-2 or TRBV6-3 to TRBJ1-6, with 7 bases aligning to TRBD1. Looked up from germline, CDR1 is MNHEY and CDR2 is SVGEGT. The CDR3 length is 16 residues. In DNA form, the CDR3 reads TGTGCCAGCACCAGGACAGGTAGCTCCTATAATTCACCCCTCAACTTT. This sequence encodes CASTRTGSSYNSPLNF.

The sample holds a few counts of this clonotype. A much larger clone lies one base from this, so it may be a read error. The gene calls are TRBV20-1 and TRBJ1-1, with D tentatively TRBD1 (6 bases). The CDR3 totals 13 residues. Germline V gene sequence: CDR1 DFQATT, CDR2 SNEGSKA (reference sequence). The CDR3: CSSLVVGDTEALF. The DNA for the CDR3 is TGCAGTTCGTTGGTGGTTGGGGACACTGAAGCTCTCTTT.

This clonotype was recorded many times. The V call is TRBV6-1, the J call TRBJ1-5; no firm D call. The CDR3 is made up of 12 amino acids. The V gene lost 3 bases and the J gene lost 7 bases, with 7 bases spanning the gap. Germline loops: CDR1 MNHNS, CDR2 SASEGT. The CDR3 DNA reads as TGTGCCAGCAGTGAGCGTGCACAGCCCCAGCATTTT. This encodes CASSERAQPQHF.

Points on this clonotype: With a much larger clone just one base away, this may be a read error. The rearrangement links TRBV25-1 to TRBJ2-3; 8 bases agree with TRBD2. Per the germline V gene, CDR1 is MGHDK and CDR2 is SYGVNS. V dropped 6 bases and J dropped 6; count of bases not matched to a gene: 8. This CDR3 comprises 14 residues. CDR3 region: CASRASGWVDTQYF. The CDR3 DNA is TGTGCCAGCAGAGCTAGCGGGTGGGTGGATACGCAGTATTTT.

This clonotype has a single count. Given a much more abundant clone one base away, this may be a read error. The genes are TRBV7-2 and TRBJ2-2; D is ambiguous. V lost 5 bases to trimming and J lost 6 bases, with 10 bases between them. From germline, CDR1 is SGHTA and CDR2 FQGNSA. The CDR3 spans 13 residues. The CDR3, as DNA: TGTGCCAGCAGCCCCGTGGGGTCCGGGGAGCTGTTTTTT. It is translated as CASSPVGSGELFF.